This T cell receptor beta chain was identified during a study of blood T cell repertoires in COVID-19. The CDR3 length is 11 residues. V was shortened by 7 bases and J by 8 bases, with 11 bases between the two germline ends. The germline V gene has CDR1 SNHLY and CDR2 FYNNEI. Per the original data handling: Reference gene primer amplification gave nucleated cell count estimates. Some clones are missing from TCRdb's copy, which holds only in-frame ones; the method was immunoSEQ multiplex PCR. The V and J calls and clone size come from that table; D and trimming were worked out from the DNA. The repertoire holds approximately 220,000 clones, with approximately 89% as singletons.

Sequences were obtained from PBMCs or T cells enriched from blood (not recorded which). The receptor's source is a young woman with acute COVID-19. The V and J genes are TRBV2 and TRBJ1-2, with D tentatively TRBD1 (6 bases). This CDR3 is CASKGGLGYTF. The CDR3 DNA reads as TGTGCCAGCAAGGGGGGGTTGGGCTACACCTTC.